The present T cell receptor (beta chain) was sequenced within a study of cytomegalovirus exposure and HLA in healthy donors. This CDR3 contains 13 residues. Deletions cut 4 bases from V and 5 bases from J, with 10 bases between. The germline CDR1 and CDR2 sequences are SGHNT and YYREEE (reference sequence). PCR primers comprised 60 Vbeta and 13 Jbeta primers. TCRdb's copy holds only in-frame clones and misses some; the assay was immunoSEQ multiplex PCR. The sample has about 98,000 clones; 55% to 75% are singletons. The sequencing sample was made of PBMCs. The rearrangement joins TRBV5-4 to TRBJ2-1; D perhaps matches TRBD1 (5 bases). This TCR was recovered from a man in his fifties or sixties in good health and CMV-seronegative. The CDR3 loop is CASSPRQHNEQFF. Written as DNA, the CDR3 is TGTGCCAGCAGCCCACGACAGCACAATGAGCAGTTCTTC.